The 22 T cell receptor beta chains presented below share a single source sample, sequenced in a study of glioma-infiltrating T cells. The iRepertoire nested amplicon-rescue multiplex PCR amplified TCR alpha and beta CDR3s from RNA. TCRdb re-called the multiplex PCR reads with MiXCR, one entry per CDR3 protein. The table lists 300,000 to 450,000 distinct CDR3 sequences, about 40% of them singletons, with 12% in the top ten. Sequencing input: glioma tissue, nonneoplastic brain tissue, or PBMCs (not recorded which). These receptors originate from a human donor with low-grade glioma or glioblastoma, undergoing nonglioma brain surgery, or in good health (not recorded which).

A word on this clonotype: A single base separates this from a much larger clone, so it may be a read error. The chain carries TRBV7-2 and TRBJ2-3, with 7 bases fitting TRBD2. CDR3 length equals 15 residues. J was trimmed by 3 bases and V by 5 bases; bases with no gene match: 8. Germline CDR1 reads SGHTA; CDR2 reads FQGNSA. CDR3 coding DNA: TGTGCCAGCAGCCGTAACCTAGCGGATACAGATACGCAGTATTTT. Protein sequence: CASSRNLADTDTQYF.

J is TRBJ2-3 and V is TRBV4-3; TRBD2 is a possible D gene (5 bases). Germline values: CDR1 LGHNA, CDR2 YSLEER. CDR3 length equals 15 residues. With 4 bases removed from V and 2 bases from J, the gap between germline ends came to 13 bases. The CDR3 DNA is TGCGCCAGCAGCCTTAAGGGAGAAAACACAGATACGCAGTATTTT. This gives the protein CASSLKGENTDTQYF.

This clonotype was counted only a few times. The chain employs TRBV20-1 and TRBJ2-3; 8 bases fit TRBD2. CDR1 and CDR2 from the germline V gene are DFQATT and SNEGSKA (reference sequence). V dropped 0 bases and J dropped 0; count of bases not matched to a gene: 8. The CDR3 length is 17 residues. CDR3 bases: TGCAGTGCTAGAGAAACTAGCGGCCGAACTAGCACAGATACGCAGTATTTT. It is translated as CSARETSGRTSTDTQYF.

This clonotype was observed a single time. This clone may be a read error of a much larger clone one base away. The chain carries TRBV28 and TRBJ1-1; no clear D. The ends were cut back, 7 bases at V and 1 base at J, with 13 bases in the middle. Germline CDR1 and CDR2: MDHEN and SYDVKM. The length of the CDR3 is 14 residues. The CDR3 reads CASTLARRNTEAFF. CDR3 bases: TGTGCCAGCACCTTAGCCAGGAGGAACACTGAAGCTTTCTTT.

Remarks on this clonotype: Possible read error: a much larger clone is one base away. The CDR3 loop reads CASSTGGVGNTEASF. The CDR3 region has the DNA TGTGCCAGCAGTACCGGGGGGGTCGGGAACACTGAAGCTTCCTTT. This chain joins TRBV27 and TRBJ1-1; D possibly corresponds to TRBD1 (5 bases). The CDR3 loop spans 15 amino acids. Germline values: CDR1 MNHEY, CDR2 SMNVEV (reference sequence).

This clonotype was seen only a few times. The rearrangement uses TRBV28 and TRBJ2-7; 14 bases are a match to TRBD2. Per the germline V gene, CDR1 is MDHEN and CDR2 is SYDVKM. This CDR3 spans 21 amino acids. V shed 3 bases, J shed 2 bases, and the junction held 18 bases outside the gene matches. The DNA of the CDR3 is TGTGCCAGCAGTTTTTTTGGGTTAGGAGGACTAGCGGGAGGTAGCCCCTACGAGCAGTACTTC. This encodes CASSFFGLGGLAGGSPYEQYF.

The chain couples TRBV27 to TRBJ2-1, with 8 positions matching TRBD1. Germline V CDR1 and CDR2: MNHEY, SMNVEV (reference sequence). J lost 8 bases, V lost 3 bases, and 9 bases had no gene match. The CDR3 extends over 15 amino acids. The CDR3 loop reads CASSFQGQGLDEQFF. Here the CDR3 DNA reads TGTGCCAGCAGTTTCCAAGGACAGGGTCTCGATGAGCAGTTCTTC.

This clonotype was observed many times. The chain joins TRBV6-2 or TRBV6-3 to TRBJ1-2; the D gene is possibly TRBD1 (5 bases). Between the trimmed V and J ends, which lost 7 bases and 7 bases, there was a span of 16 bases. From germline, CDR1 is MNHEY and CDR2 SVGEGT. The CDR3 length is 13 residues. The CDR3 DNA sequence: TGTGCCAGCACCGCGGACACGGCCGGTGGCTACACCTTC. It encodes CASTADTAGGYTF.

The sample holds many counts of this clonotype. The rearrangement links TRBV6-1 to TRBJ2-1, with 8 bases matching TRBD2. CDR3 length: 16 residues. J was trimmed by 4 bases and V by 3 bases; bases with no gene match: 8. Germline CDR1 MNHNS, CDR2 SASEGT. This CDR3 reads CASSERAGVDYNEQFF. CDR3 DNA sequence: TGTGCCAGCAGTGAGCGAGCGGGAGTGGATTACAATGAGCAGTTCTTC.

This clonotype showed up many times. The chain employs TRBV6-2 or TRBV6-3 and TRBJ1-5; TRBD1 agrees at 7 bases. Germline CDR1 MNHEY, CDR2 SVGEGT. J lost 2 bases, V lost 5 bases, and 12 bases had no gene match. This CDR3 is built from 17 residues. DNA of the CDR3: TGTGCCAGCAGTCTGAATCTCGACAGGGTTGGCAATCAGCCCCAGCATTTT. Encoded protein: CASSLNLDRVGNQPQHF.

This clonotype was recorded only once. The junction departs from the called germline gene at one end, perhaps through a read error. The CDR3 bases are TGCAGTGATAGAAGGCCCGGACAGGGCAGACCCTACGAGCAGTACTTT. Its protein product is CSDRRPGQGRPYEQYF. The chain combines TRBV20-1 with TRBJ2-7; 8 bases match TRBD1. Germline lookup yields CDR1 DFQATT and CDR2 SNEGSKA (reference sequence). This CDR3 has 16 residues.

As regards this clonotype: A much more abundant neighbour one base away suggests this may be a read error. CDR3 residues: CASSPEAGHVLYQPQHF. The CDR3 DNA sequence: TGTGCCAGCAGTCCAGAGGCGGGACATGTTTTATATCAGCCCCAGCATTTT. This rearrangement joins TRBV27 to TRBJ1-5, with a possible D match to TRBD1 (6 bases). The CDR3 consists of 17 residues. The ends were cut back, 5 bases at V and 5 bases at J, with 22 bases in the middle. Per the germline V gene, CDR1 is MNHEY and CDR2 is SMNVEV (reference sequence).

This sequence joins TRBV20-1 and TRBJ2-5; a weak D match, TRBD1 (6 bases). This CDR3 comprises 12 residues. CDR1 and CDR2 (germline): DFQATT, SNEGSKA (reference sequence). V was trimmed by 3 bases and J by 7 bases, leaving 12 bases between them. The CDR3, as DNA: TGCAGTGCTAGGATGGACAGTGGGACCCAGTACTTC. Its protein product is CSARMDSGTQYF.

This clonotype was seen repeatedly, ten times or more. V and J are TRBV14 and TRBJ2-3; D gene ambiguous. The length of the CDR3 is 11 residues. V gave up 0 bases and J gave up 5 bases, with 0 bases separating them. Germline V gene data show CDR1 as SGHDN and CDR2 as FVKESK. The CDR3: CASSQEDTQYF. The CDR3 nucleotides are TGTGCCAGCAGCCAAGAAGATACGCAGTATTTT.

In this sample, this clonotype turned up a few times. The chain carries TRBV20-1 and TRBJ2-4; 8 nucleotides match TRBD2. This CDR3 contains 13 residues. After removal of 1 base from V and 12 bases from J, the junction contained 8 bases not matched to a gene. The germline V gene encodes CDR1 DFQATT and CDR2 SNEGSKA (reference sequence). The CDR3 coding sequence is TGCAGTGCTAGAGCGGGAGGGCCGGGCACTCAGTACTTC. Translating gives CSARAGGPGTQYF.

This clonotype was seen only once. The conserved phenylalanine or tryptophan normally closing the CDR3 is absent here, so this likely arose from a read error. The V call is TRBV7-2, the J call TRBJ1-4; D gene unclear. The V gene's germline CDR1 is SGHTA and CDR2 FQGNSA. Trimming shortened V by 4 bases and J by 4 bases, and 10 bases separated the two germline ends. The CDR3 extends over 14 amino acids. As DNA, the CDR3 is TGTGCCAGCAGCTCCCCTATGGGTAATGAAAAACTGTTTTCT. Its protein product is CASSSPMGNEKLFS.

A remark on this clonotype: A much larger clone differs from this one at a single base, so this may be a read error. The chain joins TRBV15 to TRBJ2-7, with a possible D match to TRBD1 (6 bases). Germline assignment: CDR1 LNHNV and CDR2 YYDKDF (reference sequence). The CDR3 runs to 13 residues. The CDR3 region is CATSRGRGYKQYF. CDR3 coding DNA: TGTGCCACCAGCAGGGGCAGGGGCTACAAGCAGTACTTC.

In regard to this clonotype: Given a much more abundant clone one base away, this may be a read error. This chain joins TRBV20-1 and TRBJ2-7; D ambiguous. This CDR3 has 14 amino acids. Germline-derived CDR1 and CDR2 are DFQATT and SNEGSKA (reference sequence). V was cut by 0 bases and J by 0 bases, with 9 bases left in between. Here the CDR3 DNA reads TGCAGTGCTAGAGATCCCTCACTCTCCTACGAGCAGTACTTC. This sequence encodes CSARDPSLSYEQYF.

As regards this clonotype: A much larger clone lies one base from this, so it may be a read error. The final CDR3 position lacks the conserved phenylalanine or tryptophan, pointing to a likely read error. The CDR3 spells CSAGLANTQYS. The CDR3 DNA follows: TGCAGTGCCGGACTAGCGAATACGCAGTATTCT. The chain couples TRBV20-1 to TRBJ2-3; 9 bases line up with TRBD2. This CDR3 is built from 11 residues. Germline-derived CDR1 and CDR2 are DFQATT and SNEGSKA (reference sequence). The V segment lost 6 bases and the J segment 7 bases; nucleotides outside the gene matches: 2.

This clonotype was observed many times. The chain is built from TRBV6-2 or TRBV6-3 and TRBJ2-1; 7 bases line up with TRBD2. J lost 5 bases, V lost 8 bases, and 9 bases had no gene match. CDR1 MNHEY and CDR2 SVGEGT come from the germline V gene. The CDR3 covers 14 residues. CDR3 sequence (DNA): TGTGCCAGCGAGGTACCTAGCGGCGACAATGAGCAGTTCTTC. Its protein product is CASEVPSGDNEQFF.

This clonotype was seen ten or more times. The chain has TRBV6-1 and TRBJ2-5; D remains unclear. Germline V gives CDR1 MNHNS, CDR2 SASEGT. V was clipped by 5 bases and J by 5 bases, with 9 bases between them. There are 12 residues in the CDR3. CDR3 protein: CASSQSGETQYF. The CDR3 coding sequence is TGTGCCAGCAGTCAAAGTGGGGAGACCCAGTACTTC.

The chain links TRBV10-3 to TRBJ2-1; weak D call: TRBD2 (5 bases). Germline CDR1 reads ENHRY; CDR2 reads SYGVKD. CDR3 length: 16 amino acids. The V end was cut by 0 bases, the J end by 8 bases, with 17 bases between. The CDR3 DNA reads TGTGCCATCAGTGAGTCGCCGGGCCCCCAGAGGGATGAGCAGTTCTTC. This translates into CAISESPGPQRDEQFF.